A single sample gave rise to the 23 T cell receptor beta chains below, sequenced in a study of shared clonotypes between healthy human individuals. TCRdb's table, derived via immunoSEQ multiplex PCR, lists solely in-frame clones and lacks some. The table lists 550,000 to 700,000 clones, around 78% of them singletons. Sequences were obtained from memory CD4+ T cells sorted from blood. The subset is: CD45RA-negative fraction. The receptor source for this set is a woman aged 25 to 39 in good health.

The CDR3, as DNA: TGTGCCTGGAGTGTCAACGGGAACACTGAAGCTTTCTTT. Amino acid sequence: CAWSVNGNTEAFF. The chain joins TRBV30 to TRBJ1-1, with D unclear. V was trimmed by 0 bases and J by 1 base, leaving 6 bases between them. Germline loops: CDR1 GTSNPN, CDR2 SVGIG (reference sequence). This CDR3 contains 13 residues.

The chain joins TRBV5-1 to TRBJ2-4; 8 nucleotides align to TRBD1. V trimming: 0 bases; J trimming: 9 bases; junction bases outside the gene matches: 8. The CDR3 totals 15 residues. Germline assignment: CDR1 SGHRS and CDR2 YFSETQ. CDR3 sequence (DNA): TGCGCCAGCAGCTTGGCGGACAGGGATAGCGGCATTCAGTACTTC. Protein: CASSLADRDSGIQYF.

The genes are TRBV6-6 and TRBJ2-7; D perhaps matches TRBD1 (6 bases). Germline V CDR1 and CDR2: MNHNY, SVGAGI (reference sequence). The CDR3 contains 15 residues. V dropped 5 bases and J dropped 0 bases, with 14 bases sitting between them. CDR3 region: CASSIPDRPSYEQYF. The DNA for the CDR3 is TGTGCCAGCAGTATCCCCGACAGGCCCTCCTACGAGCAGTACTTC.

The chain employs TRBV4-2 and TRBJ1-1, with D hard to call. This CDR3 has 15 amino acids. V lost 2 bases and J 0 bases, leaving 10 bases between the germline ends. The germline V gene encodes CDR1 LGHNA and CDR2 YNFKEQ. The CDR3 coding sequence is TGTGCCAGCAGCCAACCAGAGCGGGTGAACACTGAAGCTTTCTTT. Translating it yields CASSQPERVNTEAFF.

The rearrangement joins TRBV5-1 to TRBJ1-3; a weak D match, TRBD1 (5 bases). Trimming pared 4 bases from V and 0 bases from J, leaving 17 bases between. The CDR3 totals 17 residues. Germline CDR1 is SGHRS and CDR2 is YFSETQ. Here the CDR3 reads CASSPLGPSSSGNTIYF. In DNA, the CDR3 is TGCGCCAGCAGCCCTCTGGGACCTTCGAGCTCTGGAAACACCATATATTTT. The complete variable domain, with remaining parts taken from reference TRBV5-1 and TRBJ1-3, reads KAGVTQTPRYLIKTRGQQVTLSCSPISGHRSVSWYQQTPGQGLQFLFEYFSETQRNKGNFPGRFSGRQFSNSRSEMNVSTLELGDSALYLCASSPLGPSSSGNTIYFGEGSWLTVV.

The J gene is TRBJ2-3, the V gene TRBV13, with D perhaps given as TRBD1 or TRBD2 (5 bases each). Germline V gene lookup returns CDR1 PRHDT and CDR2 FYEKMQ (reference sequence). The CDR3 totals 15 residues. Trimming cost V 7 bases and J 0 bases, with 14 bases left between them. In DNA form, the CDR3 reads TGTGCCAGCACCTCCGGGACGGAGAGCACAGATACGCAGTATTTT. Protein sequence: CASTSGTESTDTQYF.

This clone showed up just once. The junction departs from the called germline gene at one end, perhaps through a read error. The chain recombines TRBV30 with TRBJ2-1; perhaps TRBD2 as D (6 bases). The germline gives CDR1 GTSNPN, CDR2 SVGIG (reference sequence). This CDR3 comprises 12 residues. DNA of the CDR3: TGTGCCTGGAGTAGAGCTAGCGTGACCCCCGTCTTC. It codes for CAWSRASVTPVF. Supplemented by reference TRBV30 and TRBJ2-1, the full variable domain reads SQTIHQWPATLVQPVGSPLSLECTVEGTSNPNLYWYRQAAGRGLQLLFYSVGIGQISSEVPQNLSASRPQDRQFILSSKKLLLSDSGFYLCAWSRASVTPVFGPGTRLTVL.

The rearrangement joins TRBV11-2 to TRBJ2-7, with TRBD2 as a possible D gene (6 bases). The ends were cut back, 3 bases at V and 0 bases at J, with 15 bases in the middle. This CDR3 region has 16 residues. Germline CDR1 is SGHAT and CDR2 is FQNNGV. CDR3: CASSFYISSDSYEQYF. The CDR3 nucleotides read TGTGCCAGCAGCTTTTATATCTCTAGCGACTCCTACGAGCAGTACTTC.

The chain recombines TRBV14 with TRBJ1-2; TRBD1 aligns across 12 bases. V lost 4 bases to trimming and J lost 4 bases; unmatched junction nucleotides: 7. Germline CDR1 is SGHDN and CDR2 is FVKESK. This CDR3 contains 16 residues. CDR3 coding DNA: TGTGCCAGCAGCCCGTCCGGGACAGGGGGCGGCTATGGCTACACCTTC. Encoded protein: CASSPSGTGGGYGYTF. Looking up the rest from reference TRBV14 and TRBJ1-2 gives the full variable domain: EAGVTQFPSHSVIEKGQTVTLRCDPISGHDNLYWYRRVMGKEIKFLLHFVKESKQDESGMPNNRFLAERTGGTYSTLKVQPAELEDSGVYFCASSPSGTGGGYGYTFGSGTRLTVV.

This chain uses TRBV15 with TRBJ2-5; 8 bases are shared with TRBD2. CDR1 LNHNV and CDR2 YYDKDF come from the germline V gene (reference sequence). Trimming took 4 bases from V and 5 from J; bases not matched to a gene: 12. This CDR3 has 16 residues. In DNA form, the CDR3 reads TGTGCCACCAGCAAAAAAATCGGACTAGCCACGGAGACCCAGTACTTC. This sequence encodes CATSKKIGLATETQYF.

This chain links TRBV28 with TRBJ2-4; 7 bases fit TRBD1. Per germline, CDR1 MDHEN and CDR2 SYDVKM. V gave up 2 bases and J gave up 6 bases; unmatched junction bases: 10. This CDR3 spans 16 amino acids. CDR3 in DNA: TGTGCCAGCAGTTTAGGAGACAGGGCGTGGGGAAACATTCAGTACTTC. Protein sequence: CASSLGDRAWGNIQYF.

V gene TRBV19 combines with J gene TRBJ2-1, with D possibly called TRBD1 or TRBD2 (5 bases each). Per the germline V gene, CDR1 is LNHDA and CDR2 is SQIVND (reference sequence). The CDR3 is 15 amino acids. Trimming cost V 8 bases and J 5 bases, with 19 bases left between them. The DNA of the CDR3 is TGTGCCAGTGCAGCAGAACAAGGGGACCACAATGAGCAGTTCTTC. Translated, it gives CASAAEQGDHNEQFF.

This chain links TRBV5-5 with TRBJ2-1; 8 positions match TRBD2. Germline V gene data show CDR1 as SGHKS and CDR2 as YYEKEE (reference sequence). J gave up 7 bases and V 3 bases, and 6 bases lay outside the gene matches. This CDR3 region has 14 residues. This CDR3 reads CASSWASGSNEQFF. For the CDR3, the DNA is TGTGCCAGCAGCTGGGCTAGCGGGTCGAATGAGCAGTTCTTC.

The chain employs TRBV29-1 and TRBJ2-1, with 7 bases identical to TRBD2. CDR1 is SQVTM and CDR2 is ANQGSEA in the germline V gene. The J segment lost 7 bases and the V segment lost 7 bases, leaving 13 bases of the junction unmatched. CDR3 length equals 14 residues. CDR3 coding DNA: TGCAGCGCCTTGACTTCACGGGGAGGGAATGAGCAGTTCTTC. Translation: CSALTSRGGNEQFF.

V gene TRBV30 combines with J gene TRBJ2-7; a possible D gene is TRBD1 (6 bases). The V end lost 5 bases, the J end lost 1 base, and 9 bases lay between the germline ends. CDR1 is GTSNPN, CDR2 SVGIG, per germline (reference sequence). This CDR3 region has 12 residues. CDR3 sequence reads: CAWDRTSYEQYF. The DNA for the CDR3 is TGTGCCTGGGACAGGACTTCCTACGAGCAGTACTTC. The full variable domain, completed using reference TRBV30 and TRBJ2-7, is SQTIHQWPATLVQPVGSPLSLECTVEGTSNPNLYWYRQAAGRGLQLLFYSVGIGQISSEVPQNLSASRPQDRQFILSSKKLLLSDSGFYLCAWDRTSYEQYFGPGTRLTVT.

The genes are TRBV6-6 and TRBJ2-1; 9 positions match TRBD2. The ends lost 5 bases at V and 5 bases at J; junction bases unmatched: 4. This CDR3 comprises 14 residues. Germline V gene data show CDR1 as MNHNY and CDR2 as SVGAGI (reference sequence). The CDR3 loop is CASSKREADNEQFF. The CDR3 region has the DNA TGTGCCAGCAGTAAGCGGGAGGCCGACAATGAGCAGTTCTTC.

In this sample, this clone turned up a few times. J is TRBJ1-1 and V is TRBV5-1; D is uncertain. Germline CDR1 and CDR2: SGHRS and YFSETQ. V was pared by 1 base and J by 2 bases, with 12 bases between. The length of the CDR3 is 15 residues. In nucleotides, the CDR3 is TGCGCCAGCAGCTTGAACGGTGGGCAAAACACTGAAGCTTTCTTT. Protein product: CASSLNGGQNTEAFF.

The chain carries TRBV28 and TRBJ1-5; 9 positions agree with TRBD1. The J segment lost 6 bases and the V segment lost 6 bases, leaving 9 bases of the junction unmatched. The CDR3 sequence is 15 residues long. Germline lookup yields CDR1 MDHEN and CDR2 SYDVKM. CDR3 coding DNA: TGTGCCAGCAGAAAACAGGGGGCAAGGAGTCAGCCCCAGCATTTT. This codes for CASRKQGARSQPQHF.

This clone was detected a few times. The CDR3 coding sequence is TGCGCCTCAAAGGCCCCAGGGGGGACAGATACGCAGTATTTT. This codes for CASKAPGGTDTQYF. V gene TRBV5-1 combines with J gene TRBJ2-3, with D possibly matching TRBD1 (7 bases). V lost 10 bases to trimming and J lost 3 bases, with 18 bases between them. Germline CDR1 SGHRS, CDR2 YFSETQ. There are 14 residues in the CDR3.

The chain recombines TRBV11-2 with TRBJ2-3; the D call may be TRBD1 or TRBD2 (5 bases each). The ends were cut back, 3 bases at V and 3 bases at J, with 16 bases in the middle. CDR1 and CDR2 (germline): SGHAT, FQNNGV. CDR3 size: 16 residues. This chain's CDR3 is CASSFRLGRETDTQYF. In nucleotides, the CDR3 is TGTGCCAGCAGCTTCCGACTGGGACGGGAAACAGATACGCAGTATTTT. Drawing the rest from reference TRBV11-2 and TRBJ2-3, the complete variable domain is EAGVAQSPRYKIIEKRQSVAFWCNPISGHATLYWYQQILGQGPKLLIQFQNNGVVDDSQLPKDRFSAERLKGVDSTLKIQPAKLEDSAVYLCASSFRLGRETDTQYFGPGTRLTVL.

This clone was seen a single time. The V gene is TRBV5-1, the J gene TRBJ2-5; TRBD2 is a possible D gene (5 bases). CDR1 is SGHRS, CDR2 YFSETQ, per germline. With 3 bases removed from V and 5 bases from J, the gap between germline ends came to 17 bases. The CDR3 spans 15 residues. The CDR3 DNA sequence: TGCGCCAGCAGCTCCGCCGGGGAAGGGTGGGAGACCCAGTACTTC. Its protein product is CASSSAGEGWETQYF.

The chain joins TRBV7-2 to TRBJ1-2; 8 nucleotides agree with TRBD1. With 5 bases clipped from V and 4 bases from J, the junction kept 6 bases outside the gene matches. CDR1 SGHTA and CDR2 FQGNSA come from the germline V gene. The length of the CDR3 is 14 residues. Here the CDR3 reads CASSVGQGGYGYTF. The CDR3, as DNA: TGTGCCAGCAGCGTCGGACAGGGAGGCTATGGCTACACCTTC.

The gene calls are TRBV7-9 and TRBJ2-1; D unresolved. The germline gives CDR1 SEHNR, CDR2 FQNEAQ (reference sequence). The CDR3 is 13 residues long. Trimming removed 1 base from V and 6 bases from J, with 7 bases in between. The CDR3 nucleotides are TGTGCCAGCAGCTTAGGGGGTCGCAATGAGCAGTTCTTC. Encoded protein: CASSLGGRNEQFF.